Below are 25 T cell receptor beta chains sequenced from a single sample in a study of vaccination effects on CD4 cells after COVID-19. ViraFEST expansion of antigen-specific CD4+ T cells with viral peptide pools preceded sequencing. Following 10 days of culture, CD4+ T cells were isolated. Their specific antigens are unknown. TCRdb's table, derived via immunoSEQ multiplex PCR, lists solely in-frame clones and lacks some. The sample lists under 65,000 clones, approximately 79% seen once, with 2% to 3% in the top ten. Here the sequenced sample was CD4+ T cells from PBMCs cultured with HCoV-229E spike peptides, taken before COVID-19 vaccination. These receptors were collected from a human donor who received a COVID-19 vaccine.

This rearrangement joins TRBV11-2 to TRBJ2-7; tentatively, D is TRBD1 (6 bases). The germline V gene has CDR1 SGHAT and CDR2 FQNNGV. The germline V and J ends were trimmed by 4 bases and 7 bases, with 14 bases remaining between them. The CDR3 has 13 amino acids. The CDR3 here is CASSSDRRREQYV. The CDR3 DNA follows: TGTGCCAGCAGCTCGGACAGACGCCGGGAGCAGTACGTC.

This clone has a single count. The rearrangement joins TRBV12-3 or TRBV12-4 to TRBJ2-1; weak D call: TRBD1 (5 bases). With 4 bases removed from V and 10 bases from J, the gap between germline ends came to 8 bases. This CDR3 has 11 amino acids. CDR3 DNA: TGTGCCAGCAGTTCCCGGACAGAGCAGTTCTTC. The encoded protein is CASSSRTEQFF.

The chain uses TRBV3-1 (or the pseudogene TRBV3-2) and TRBJ2-1, with 11 bases fitting TRBD2. Germline assignment: CDR1 LGHDT and CDR2 YNNKEL (reference sequence). This CDR3 contains 16 residues. J lost 4 bases, V lost 3 bases, and 5 bases had no gene match. The CDR3 DNA is TGTGCCAGCAGCCACCTAGCGGGGGGCAGGTACAATGAGCAGTTCTTC. Translating it yields CASSHLAGGRYNEQFF.

This rearrangement joins TRBV6-4 to TRBJ2-7; no clear D gene. CDR3 length: 11 amino acids. Germline CDR1 and CDR2: MRHNA and SNTAGT. The germline V and J ends were trimmed by 4 bases and 4 bases, with 5 bases remaining between them. DNA of the CDR3: TGTGCCAGCAGTGCGCTTTACGAGCAGTACGTC. Its protein is CASSALYEQYV.

The chain links TRBV2 to TRBJ1-3; D remains ambiguous. This CDR3 is 13 amino acids long. Germline CDR1 is SNHLY and CDR2 is FYNNEI. Trimming took 9 bases from V and 0 from J, leaving 9 bases between them. CDR3 in amino acids: CASTAFSGNTIYF. CDR3 nucleotide sequence: TGTGCCAGTACAGCCTTCTCTGGAAACACCATATATTTT.

The V and J genes are TRBV6-5 and TRBJ2-5; no clear D gene. The CDR3 contains 11 residues. The ends were cut back, 8 bases at V and 1 base at J, with 5 bases in the middle. CDR1 and CDR2 from the germline V gene are MNHEY and SVGAGI. The CDR3 sequence is CASGPQETQYF. The DNA of the CDR3 is TGTGCCAGCGGGCCCCAAGAGACCCAGTACTTC.

The chain employs TRBV19 and TRBJ1-5, with TRBD1 as a possible D gene (5 bases). The CDR3 contains 14 residues. The ends were cut back, 7 bases at V and 9 bases at J, with 19 bases in the middle. CDR1 is LNHDA and CDR2 is SQIVND in the germline V gene (reference sequence). For the CDR3, the DNA is TGTGCCAGTATGAGCCGGGACCACCCTCGGCCCCAGCATTTT. Its protein is CASMSRDHPRPQHF.

This clone was observed once. The V and J genes are TRBV24-1 and TRBJ2-5; D possibly matches TRBD1 or TRBD2 (5 bases each). Trimming took off 3 bases at V and 4 bases at J, with 14 bases between the two ends. Germline V gene lookup returns CDR1 KGHDR and CDR2 SFDVKD. The CDR3 has 15 amino acids. This CDR3 reads CATSDAGTAGETQYF. The DNA for the CDR3 is TGTGCCACCAGTGATGCCGGGACCGCAGGAGAGACCCAGTACTTC.

The rearrangement uses TRBV28 and TRBJ1-6, with D perhaps matching TRBD1 (5 bases). Germline CDR1 and CDR2: MDHEN and SYDVKM. V lost 2 bases, J lost 7 bases, and 9 bases lay in between. This CDR3 has 14 amino acids. This chain's CDR3 is CASSLAGENSPLHF. CDR3 DNA: TGTGCCAGCAGTTTAGCGGGGGAAAATTCACCCCTCCACTTT.

CDR3 sequence (DNA): TGTGCCAGCTCGCCCTTAGGGGAGACCCAGTACTTC. Its protein product is CASSPLGETQYF. V usage is TRBV18 and J usage is TRBJ2-5; D is ambiguous. Germline CDR1 reads KGHSH; CDR2 reads LQKENI. This CDR3 comprises 12 residues. V lost 6 bases, J lost 5 bases, and 10 bases lay in between.

The chain is built from TRBV7-9 and TRBJ2-2; D is uncertain. The V gene lost 7 bases and the J gene lost 2 bases, with 17 bases spanning the gap. Germline V gene lookup returns CDR1 SEHNR and CDR2 FQNEAQ (reference sequence). CDR3 length: 16 residues. This chain's CDR3 is CASTTGRASNTGELFF. The CDR3 DNA reads as TGTGCCAGCACCACTGGACGGGCTTCTAACACCGGGGAGCTGTTTTTT.

This clone was picked up one time. In nucleotides, the CDR3 is TGTGCCAGTAGTATAGGGGGTTTACGTCCCTACAATGAGCAGTTCTTC. Translation gives CASSIGGLRPYNEQFF. V usage is TRBV19 and J usage is TRBJ2-1; D gene uncertain. The germline V gene encodes CDR1 LNHDA and CDR2 SQIVND (reference sequence). The germline V and J ends were trimmed by 1 base and 2 bases, with 12 bases remaining between them. The CDR3 consists of 16 residues.

This sequence joins TRBV7-2 and TRBJ2-7; D is unclear. Germline CDR1 is SGHTA and CDR2 is FQGNSA. CDR3 length: 15 residues. V lost 0 bases, J lost 2 bases, and 11 bases lay in between. The CDR3 DNA sequence: TGTGCCAGCAGCTTAGCTCTGGACGGTCCCTACGAGCAGTACGTC. Translating gives CASSLALDGPYEQYV.

The chain combines TRBV7-9 with TRBJ1-1; 8 nucleotides agree with TRBD1. Germline V gives CDR1 SEHNR, CDR2 FQNEAQ (reference sequence). The CDR3 length is 12 residues. V was pared by 5 bases and J by 8 bases, with 4 bases of the junction left unmatched. The chain's CDR3 is CASSTGDREAFF. The DNA for the CDR3 is TGTGCCAGCAGCACCGGGGACAGGGAAGCTTTCTTT.

Turning to this clone: One end of the junction varies from germline; a read error may be responsible. In DNA form, the CDR3 reads TGTGCCAGCAGCCAAGAAGGGGCCAGCGGGGGCGGGGATTTT. Protein: CASSQEGASGGGDF. V and J are TRBV3-1 (or the pseudogene TRBV3-2) and TRBJ2-3; 8 positions agree with TRBD2. CDR3 size: 14 residues. From germline, CDR1 is LGHDT and CDR2 YNNKEL (reference sequence).

In nucleotides, the CDR3 is TGTGCCAGCAAAATGGCAGGAAAAGAGACCCAGTACTTC. This translates into CASKMAGKETQYF. The chain carries TRBV7-9 and TRBJ2-5; no reliable D call. The CDR3 sequence is 13 residues long. Germline V lookup: CDR1 SEHNR, CDR2 FQNEAQ (reference sequence). V lost 7 bases, J lost 3 bases, and 12 bases lay in between.

J is TRBJ2-3 and V is TRBV7-2, with D possibly TRBD1 on 5 matching bases. V lost 5 bases and J 0 bases, leaving 12 bases between the germline ends. Germline assignment: CDR1 SGHTA and CDR2 FQGNSA. This CDR3 spans 15 amino acids. The CDR3 spells CASSPVQVSTDTQYF. The CDR3, as DNA: TGTGCCAGCAGCCCCGTACAGGTTAGCACAGATACGCAGTATTTT.

The rearrangement uses TRBV6-4 and TRBJ1-1; D perhaps matches TRBD1 (5 bases). The CDR3 consists of 13 residues. The germline V gene encodes CDR1 MRHNA and CDR2 SNTAGT. Trimming removed 4 bases at V and 4 bases at J, with 10 bases between. In nucleotides, the CDR3 is TGTGCCAGCAGTGCCAGGGCCTCCACTGAAGCTTTCTTT. Translating it yields CASSARASTEAFF.

The chain couples TRBV9 to TRBJ1-2; 12 nucleotides agree with TRBD1. The CDR3 loop spans 17 amino acids. From germline, CDR1 is SGDLS and CDR2 YYNGEE. V shed 2 bases and J 7 bases; nucleotides not matched to a gene: 12. CDR3 DNA: TGTGCCAGCAGCGTTGGACCCGGGACAGGGGGCGCAGGTGGCTACACCTTC. Its translation is CASSVGPGTGGAGGYTF.

The chain recombines TRBV29-1 with TRBJ2-3; D remains ambiguous. V was trimmed by 3 bases and J by 6 bases, leaving 10 bases between them. Germline V gene sequence: CDR1 SQVTM, CDR2 ANQGSEA. The CDR3 loop spans 12 amino acids. CDR3 residues: CSVERGADTQYF. As DNA, the CDR3 is TGCAGCGTTGAGCGCGGCGCGGATACGCAGTATTTT.

The chain employs TRBV5-1 and TRBJ1-6; 9 nucleotides align to TRBD1. The CDR3 is 16 residues long. J was trimmed by 6 bases and V by 5 bases; bases with no gene match: 9. Germline V gene sequence: CDR1 SGHRS, CDR2 YFSETQ. This CDR3 reads CASRTGTGLSNSPLHF. The CDR3 bases are TGCGCCAGCAGAACCGGGACAGGGCTCTCTAATTCACCCCTCCACTTT.

The V and J genes are TRBV3-1 (or the pseudogene TRBV3-2) and TRBJ1-3, with TRBD1 matching 7 bases. The V gene's germline CDR1 is LGHDT and CDR2 YNNKEL (reference sequence). This CDR3 contains 15 residues. Trimming took 3 bases from V and 0 from J; bases not matched to a gene: 2. The CDR3: CASSHGQDSGNTIYF. The CDR3 nucleotides read TGTGCCAGCAGCCACGGACAGGACTCTGGAAACACCATATATTTT.

The rearrangement uses TRBV19 and TRBJ2-7, with D perhaps matching TRBD1 (5 bases). This CDR3 contains 14 residues. In germline, CDR1 is LNHDA, CDR2 SQIVND (reference sequence). V gave up 4 bases and J gave up 3 bases, with 13 bases separating them. The CDR3 DNA is TGTGCCAGTAGTAGGAATGGACACGACTACGAGCAGTACGTC. Translated, it gives CASSRNGHDYEQYV.

The chain recombines TRBV6-5 with TRBJ1-4; TRBD1 is a possible D gene (6 bases). CDR1 and CDR2 from the germline V gene are MNHEY and SVGAGI. The ends were cut back, 6 bases at V and 8 bases at J, with 16 bases in the middle. This CDR3 is built from 14 residues. CDR3 DNA: TGTGCCAGCAGGCGCAGGGTGACAGGAGAAAAACTGTTTTTT. Translation: CASRRRVTGEKLFF.

The rearrangement joins TRBV2 to TRBJ2-7; no firm D call. This CDR3 contains 14 residues. CDR1 and CDR2 (germline): SNHLY, FYNNEI. Trimming left V 5 bases short and J 1 base short, with 12 bases between. Here the CDR3 reads CASSRSFGSYEQYV. DNA of the CDR3: TGTGCCAGCAGTCGGTCTTTTGGGTCCTACGAGCAGTACGTC.